This entry lists 32 T cell receptor beta chains sequenced from one sample in a study of cytomegalovirus exposure and HLA in healthy donors. The PCR had 60 Vbeta and 13 Jbeta primers. Data came from immunoSEQ multiplex PCR; TCRdb stores just in-frame clones and leaves some out. The sample records some 60,000 clones, roughly 80% being singletons. Sequencing input: PBMCs. All receptors come from a man in his forties in good health and CMV-seronegative.

V usage is TRBV11-3 and J usage is TRBJ2-2, with 8 bases identical to TRBD1. The CDR3 is made up of 18 amino acids. Germline V gene sequence: CDR1 SGHNT, CDR2 YENEEA. V trimming: 4 bases; J trimming: 0 bases; junction bases outside the gene matches: 10. CDR3 sequence reads: CASSYHRGVYANTGELFF. The CDR3 DNA reads as TGTGCCAGCAGCTATCACAGGGGGGTATACGCGAACACCGGGGAGCTGTTTTTT. The full variable domain, rest sourced from reference TRBV11-3 and TRBJ2-2, is EAGVVQSPRYKIIEKKQPVAFWCNPISGHNTLYWYLQNLGQGPELLIRYENEEAVDDSQLPKDRFSAERLKGVDSTLKIQPAELGDSAVYLCASSYHRGVYANTGELFFGEGSRLTVL.

The chain links TRBV5-4 to TRBJ2-5, with D perhaps matching TRBD2 (5 bases). CDR1 SGHNT and CDR2 YYREEE come from the germline V gene (reference sequence). The CDR3 contains 14 residues. Trimming shortened V by 4 bases and J by 5 bases, and 15 bases separated the two germline ends. The CDR3 nucleotides are TGTGCCAGCAGCCCCCAGGAGAGGGTCGAGACCCAGTACTTC. This gives the protein CASSPQERVETQYF.

DNA for the CDR3: TGTGCCAGCTCACAAAGACGGGATAATTCACCCCTCCACTTT. It is translated as CASSQRRDNSPLHF. This rearrangement joins TRBV6-6 to TRBJ1-6; the D is unclear. The V gene's germline CDR1 is MNHNY and CDR2 SVGAGI (reference sequence). V lost 8 bases and J lost 5, with 13 bases in between. CDR3 length equals 14 residues.

V gene TRBV9 combines with J gene TRBJ1-3, with D possibly TRBD1 on 5 matching bases. This CDR3 has 16 residues. V lost 4 bases and J lost 4, with 18 bases in between. CDR1 SGDLS and CDR2 YYNGEE come from the germline V gene. The CDR3 DNA reads TGTGCCAGCAGCCCCAACGTGGAGGGACCAGGAAACACCATATATTTT. Protein: CASSPNVEGPGNTIYF.

In its sample, this clone was seen a few times. V and J are TRBV5-4 and TRBJ2-7; a possible D gene is TRBD2 (5 bases). The CDR3 covers 12 residues. Trimming shortened V by 3 bases and J by 6 bases, and 10 bases separated the two germline ends. CDR1 is SGHNT and CDR2 is YYREEE in the germline V gene (reference sequence). The CDR3 loop is CASSSEAVEQYF. CDR3 bases: TGTGCCAGCAGCTCGGAGGCGGTCGAGCAGTACTTC.

This clone has a handful of counts. The CDR3 is CASSLELTGYTGELFF. The DNA of the CDR3 is TGTGCCAGCAGCTTGGAGTTAACAGGGTACACCGGGGAGCTGTTTTTT. The chain links TRBV5-6 to TRBJ2-2; TRBD1 might be the D (6 bases). The length of the CDR3 is 16 residues. Trimming shortened V by 0 bases and J by 3 bases, and 12 bases separated the two germline ends. The germline gives CDR1 SGHDT, CDR2 YYEEEE.

The chain combines TRBV7-8 with TRBJ2-7, with D maybe TRBD2 (7 bases). Per the germline V gene, CDR1 is SGHVS and CDR2 is FQNEAQ. CDR3 length equals 14 residues. Trimming shortened V by 5 bases and J by 2 bases, and 13 bases separated the two germline ends. Written as DNA, the CDR3 is TGTGCCAGCAGCCTAACAGGGACTACCTACGAGCAGTACTTC. Residues: CASSLTGTTYEQYF.

The chain combines TRBV5-6 with TRBJ2-3; 9 bases are shared with TRBD2. The germline gives CDR1 SGHDT, CDR2 YYEEEE. V lost 3 bases to trimming and J lost 4 bases; unmatched junction nucleotides: 12. CDR3 length: 17 residues. The CDR3 region has the DNA TGTGCCAGCAGCTCCGAGACTAGCGGTGGAGTAGCAGATACGCAGTATTTT. It encodes CASSSETSGGVADTQYF.

This chain uses TRBV11-2 with TRBJ1-6, with TRBD1 as a possible D gene (6 bases). Germline CDR1 SGHAT, CDR2 FQNNGV. V was clipped by 5 bases and J by 9 bases, with 17 bases between them. The CDR3 runs 15 residues. In nucleotides, the CDR3 is TGTGCCAGCAGCCCGAGTAGTGGGGGCAGTTCACCCCTCCACTTT. Translation gives CASSPSSGGSSPLHF.

The CDR3 loop is CAWRANYGYTF. CDR3 nucleotide sequence: TGTGCCTGGAGAGCCAACTATGGCTACACCTTC. J is TRBJ1-2 and V is TRBV30; D is unclear. The ends were cut back, 3 bases at V and 2 bases at J, with 4 bases in the middle. The CDR3 runs to 11 residues. Per germline, CDR1 GTSNPN and CDR2 SVGIG (reference sequence).

The chain links TRBV11-3 to TRBJ1-1, with 8 bases identical to TRBD1. This CDR3 contains 12 residues. CDR1 and CDR2 from the germline V gene are SGHNT and YENEEA. V was clipped by 5 bases and J by 11 bases; unmatched bases: 7. Here the CDR3 DNA reads TGTGCCAGCAGCCGGGAGAACAGGGGGGCTTTCTTT. Protein product: CASSRENRGAFF.

V usage is TRBV5-1 and J usage is TRBJ2-7; D may be TRBD1 (6 bases). The CDR3 sequence is 14 residues long. The germline V gene encodes CDR1 SGHRS and CDR2 YFSETQ. V shed 4 bases and J shed 0 bases, with 11 bases lying between them. The chain's CDR3 is CASSPRDTSYEQYF. DNA for the CDR3: TGCGCCAGCAGCCCCCGGGACACCTCCTACGAGCAGTACTTC. Full variable domain (rest looked up from reference TRBV5-1 and TRBJ2-7): KAGVTQTPRYLIKTRGQQVTLSCSPISGHRSVSWYQQTPGQGLQFLFEYFSETQRNKGNFPGRFSGRQFSNSRSEMNVSTLELGDSALYLCASSPRDTSYEQYFGPGTRLTVT.

The chain has TRBV2 and TRBJ1-5; D unresolved. Germline CDR1 and CDR2: SNHLY and FYNNEI. The V gene lost 6 bases and the J gene lost 10 bases, with 19 bases spanning the gap. CDR3 length equals 14 residues. CDR3 sequence: CASREQLPGYPQHF. Here the CDR3 DNA reads TGTGCCAGCAGAGAACAATTGCCGGGTTATCCCCAGCATTTT.

V and J are TRBV12-5 and TRBJ1-1; 10 nucleotides line up with TRBD1. CDR3 length: 16 residues. After removal of 6 bases from V and 0 bases from J, the junction contained 7 bases not matched to a gene. The germline V gene has CDR1 LGHNT and CDR2 FRNRAP. The CDR3 loop is CASGTGTGAMNTEAFF. The CDR3 DNA sequence: TGTGCTAGTGGGACCGGGACAGGGGCCATGAACACTGAAGCTTTCTTT.

This clone occurred a few times. CDR3 sequence reads: CASSPTGTSGGWDTGELFF. The CDR3 nucleotides are TGCGCCAGCAGTCCTACGGGGACTAGCGGGGGATGGGACACCGGGGAGCTGTTTTTT. The V gene is TRBV4-3, the J gene TRBJ2-2, with 14 bases that match TRBD2. Germline V gene lookup returns CDR1 LGHNA and CDR2 YSLEER. There are 19 residues in the CDR3. The V gene end was trimmed by 6 bases and the J gene end by 3 bases; junction bases not matched to a gene: 12.

The sample holds a few counts of this clone. The chain joins TRBV14 to TRBJ1-1; D might be TRBD1 (6 bases). V dropped 4 bases and J dropped 1 base, with 7 bases sitting between them. The CDR3 spans 13 residues. Germline V gene sequence: CDR1 SGHDN, CDR2 FVKESK. DNA for the CDR3: TGTGCCAGCAGCCTACAGGGGAACACTGAAGCTTTCTTT. Amino acids: CASSLQGNTEAFF. The variable domain in full, completed from reference TRBV14 and TRBJ1-1, reads EAGVTQFPSHSVIEKGQTVTLRCDPISGHDNLYWYRRVMGKEIKFLLHFVKESKQDESGMPNNRFLAERTGGTYSTLKVQPAELEDSGVYFCASSLQGNTEAFFGQGTRLTVV.

This clone came up a few times. The chain couples TRBV19 to TRBJ1-5, with D perhaps matching TRBD1 (5 bases). Trimming pared 7 bases from V and 6 bases from J, leaving 10 bases between. Germline loops: CDR1 LNHDA, CDR2 SQIVND (reference sequence). CDR3 length: 12 amino acids. The CDR3 coding sequence is TGTGCCAGTAAAGGGGTCCCTCAGCCCCAGCATTTT. It encodes CASKGVPQPQHF.

This clone occurred a few times. The rearrangement links TRBV2 to TRBJ2-5, with 9 bases aligning to TRBD2. The CDR3 loop spans 14 amino acids. Germline CDR1 and CDR2: SNHLY and FYNNEI. J lost 3 bases, V lost 5 bases, and 4 bases had no gene match. CDR3 region: CASSSAGGEETQYF. As DNA, the CDR3 is TGTGCCAGCAGTTCTGCGGGGGGGGAAGAGACCCAGTACTTC. Together with reference TRBV2 and TRBJ2-5, the CDR3 gives the full variable domain: EPEVTQTPSHQVTQMGQEVILRCVPISNHLYFYWYRQILGQKVEFLVSFYNNEISEKSEIFDDQFSVERPDGSNFTLKIRSTKLEDSAMYFCASSSAGGEETQYFGPGTRLLVL.

This clone was counted between two and nine times. This chain connects TRBV11-2 to TRBJ2-5; 14 nucleotides line up with TRBD2. J gave up 2 bases and V 5 bases, and 4 bases lay outside the gene matches. The length of the CDR3 is 16 residues. Germline V gene data show CDR1 as SGHAT and CDR2 as FQNNGV. CDR3 amino acids: CASSRTSGGHQETQYF. CDR3 sequence (DNA): TGTGCCAGCAGCCGGACTAGCGGGGGGCATCAAGAGACCCAGTACTTC.

The table lists this clone with a few counts. The genes are TRBV6-5 and TRBJ1-4; D uncertain. Trimming took off 0 bases at V and 5 bases at J, with 4 bases between the two ends. Germline assignment: CDR1 MNHEY and CDR2 SVGAGI. The CDR3 is 13 residues long. CDR3 DNA: TGTGCCAGCAGTTACTCCTCGAATGAAAAACTGTTTTTT. Protein sequence: CASSYSSNEKLFF.

V gene TRBV19 combines with J gene TRBJ1-2; 9 nucleotides align to TRBD1. CDR1 is LNHDA, CDR2 SQIVND, per germline (reference sequence). This CDR3 is built from 16 residues. Trimming cost V 5 bases and J 3 bases; bases outside gene matches: 10. The CDR3 reads CASSEVGGTGHYGYTF. For the CDR3, the DNA is TGTGCCAGTAGTGAAGTGGGAGGGACAGGGCACTATGGCTACACCTTC.

The genes are TRBV4-2 and TRBJ2-3, with TRBD2 as a possible D gene (6 bases). The CDR3 is 16 residues long. Germline V gene sequence: CDR1 LGHNA, CDR2 YNFKEQ. Trimming pared 3 bases from V and 3 bases from J, leaving 16 bases between. DNA for the CDR3: TGTGCCAGCAGCCAGAAATCGGGGGTTTGGACAGATACGCAGTATTTT. This sequence encodes CASSQKSGVWTDTQYF.

This CDR3 reads CASSPGTGITTNYGYTF. DNA of the CDR3: TGCGCCAGCAGCCCGGGGACAGGGATAACGACTAACTATGGCTACACCTTC. J is TRBJ1-2 and V is TRBV5-1; 9 nucleotides line up with TRBD1. The CDR3 has 17 residues. The junction had 10 bases not matched to a gene; V was cut back by 4 bases and J by 0 bases. Germline CDR1 reads SGHRS; CDR2 reads YFSETQ. The complete variable domain, with remaining parts taken from reference TRBV5-1 and TRBJ1-2, reads KAGVTQTPRYLIKTRGQQVTLSCSPISGHRSVSWYQQTPGQGLQFLFEYFSETQRNKGNFPGRFSGRQFSNSRSEMNVSTLELGDSALYLCASSPGTGITTNYGYTFGSGTRLTVV.

The rearrangement links TRBV9 to TRBJ2-1; 10 nucleotides align to TRBD1. The length of the CDR3 is 13 residues. V shed 1 base, J shed 14 bases, and the junction held 6 bases outside the gene matches. The germline V gene encodes CDR1 SGDLS and CDR2 YYNGEE. The CDR3 sequence is CASSVTGTGVEFF. CDR3 DNA: TGTGCCAGCAGCGTAACCGGGACAGGGGTCGAGTTCTTC.

The V call is TRBV2, the J call TRBJ1-5; 9 bases agree with TRBD1. The CDR3 is 14 amino acids. V lost 5 bases and J lost 3; bases outside the gene matches: 2. Looked up from germline, CDR1 is SNHLY and CDR2 is FYNNEI. CDR3 in DNA: TGTGCCAGCAGTTGGGACAGGGACAATCAGCCCCAGCATTTT. Its translation is CASSWDRDNQPQHF.

This clone was seen a few times. This chain joins TRBV7-9 and TRBJ1-1, with no clear D. This CDR3 has 12 residues. CDR1 and CDR2 from the germline V gene are SEHNR and FQNEAQ (reference sequence). Trimming took 6 bases from V and 8 from J, leaving 13 bases between them. The chain's CDR3 is CASSLSVSEAFF. DNA of the CDR3: TGTGCCAGCAGTTTATCGGTATCGGAAGCTTTCTTT.

This clone was recorded once. The rearrangement links TRBV12-5 to TRBJ2-5; TRBD1 agrees at 7 bases. The assigned J gene may be wrong: the sequence end matches TRBJ2-7 better. Germline V CDR1 and CDR2: LGHNT, FRNRAP. CDR3 length: 18 residues. The DNA of the CDR3 is TGTGCTAGTGGTTTAAAATTGGCCCTGGTGGGACAGTCCTACGAGCAGTACTTC. Its protein product is CASGLKLALVGQSYEQYF.

The gene calls are TRBV5-1 and TRBJ2-5; D may be TRBD2 (6 bases). CDR1 SGHRS and CDR2 YFSETQ come from the germline V gene. The CDR3 spans 15 residues. V lost 7 bases and J lost 4, with 20 bases in between. CDR3 sequence: CASAGRREAIETQYF. DNA for the CDR3: TGCGCCAGCGCCGGCCGCAGGGAGGCAATAGAGACCCAGTACTTC. Full variable domain (outside the CDR3, taken from reference TRBV5-1 and TRBJ2-5): KAGVTQTPRYLIKTRGQQVTLSCSPISGHRSVSWYQQTPGQGLQFLFEYFSETQRNKGNFPGRFSGRQFSNSRSEMNVSTLELGDSALYLCASAGRREAIETQYFGPGTRLLVL.

CDR3 residues: CASRQFNEQYV. CDR3 nucleotides: TGTGCCAGCAGACAGTTCAACGAGCAGTACGTC. The genes are TRBV5-8 and TRBJ2-7; D not certain. The CDR3 spans 11 residues. The germline V gene encodes CDR1 SGHTS and CDR2 YDEGEE. V dropped 5 bases and J dropped 5 bases, with 8 bases sitting between them.

The V gene is TRBV11-3, the J gene TRBJ2-7; D is undetermined. CDR3 length: 14 amino acids. V lost 5 bases and J 5 bases, leaving 16 bases between the germline ends. Germline values: CDR1 SGHNT, CDR2 YENEEA. CDR3 loop: CASSPGTAINEQYF. The CDR3 DNA follows: TGTGCCAGCAGCCCAGGAACAGCTATCAACGAGCAGTACTTC.

The chain employs TRBV11-3 and TRBJ2-1, with D possibly being TRBD2 (5 bases). The CDR3 covers 14 residues. Germline V gene sequence: CDR1 SGHNT, CDR2 YENEEA. Trimming took off 3 bases at V and 7 bases at J, with 13 bases between the two ends. The CDR3 reads CASSFGVTTNEQFF. As DNA, the CDR3 is TGTGCCAGCAGCTTCGGGGTCACTACGAATGAGCAGTTCTTC.

V and J are TRBV2 and TRBJ2-2; 8 positions agree with TRBD1. The CDR3 consists of 12 residues. After removal of 6 bases from V and 15 bases from J, the junction contained 9 bases not matched to a gene. CDR1 is SNHLY and CDR2 is FYNNEI in the germline V gene. The CDR3 DNA follows: TGTGCCAGCAGGTTGGGACAGGAGATGTTGTTTTTT. It yields the protein CASRLGQEMLFF. Looking up the rest from reference TRBV2 and TRBJ2-2 gives the full variable domain: EPEVTQTPSHQVTQMGQEVILRCVPISNHLYFYWYRQILGQKVEFLVSFYNNEISEKSEIFDDQFSVERPDGSNFTLKIRSTKLEDSAMYFCASRLGQEMLFFGEGSRLTVL.